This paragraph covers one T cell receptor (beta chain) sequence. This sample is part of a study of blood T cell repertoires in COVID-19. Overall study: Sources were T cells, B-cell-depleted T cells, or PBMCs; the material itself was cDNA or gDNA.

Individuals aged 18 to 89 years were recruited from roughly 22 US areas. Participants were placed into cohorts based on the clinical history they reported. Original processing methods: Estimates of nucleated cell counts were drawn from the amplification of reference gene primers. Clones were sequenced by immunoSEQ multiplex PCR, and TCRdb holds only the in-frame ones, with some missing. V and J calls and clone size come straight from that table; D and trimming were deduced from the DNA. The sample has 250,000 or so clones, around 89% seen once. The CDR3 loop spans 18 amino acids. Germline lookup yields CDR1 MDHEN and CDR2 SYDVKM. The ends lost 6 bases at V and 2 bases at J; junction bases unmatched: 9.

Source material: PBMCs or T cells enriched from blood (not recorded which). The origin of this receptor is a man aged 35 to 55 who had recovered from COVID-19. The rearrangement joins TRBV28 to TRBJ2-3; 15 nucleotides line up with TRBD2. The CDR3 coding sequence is TGTGCCAGCAGCATCGGACTAGCGGGAGGGCCGGTCACAGATACGCAGTATTTT. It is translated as CASSIGLAGGPVTDTQYF.